The subject of this entry is one T cell receptor (beta chain). Its antigen remains unidentified. Measured with immunoSEQ multiplex PCR; TCRdb has only the in-frame clones, and not every one. In the table there are tens of thousands of clones, approximately 70% of which are singletons. This record comes from a study of OX40 agonist ivuxolimab in advanced cancers. Background on the study: Treatment of patients was with ivuxolimab, an agonistic anti-OX40 (CD134) antibody. Study-wide results and limits: In CD8+ T cells, expanded clones were on average more numerous than in CD4+. With doses of 0.1 to 3.0 mg/kg, CD4+ and CD8+ blood T cells had undergone clonal expansion by week 6.

This CDR3 region has 14 residues. Germline assignment: CDR1 SEHNR and CDR2 FQNEAQ (reference sequence). The V and J ends lost 3 bases and 15 bases, in that order; junction bases with no gene match: 10. The sample was CD4+ or CD8+ T cells sorted from blood, taken in a trial of the OX40 agonist ivuxolimab. The receptor's source is an adult with an advanced solid tumor such as melanoma, head and neck, liver or kidney cancer. The genes are TRBV7-9 and TRBJ2-4, with TRBD2 matching 11 bases. In DNA form, the CDR3 reads TGTGCCAGCAGCTTGGGTGCTAGCGGGGGGCCTTGGTACTTC. Translated: CASSLGASGGPWYF.